This entry lists 11 T cell receptor beta chains sequenced from one sample in a study of response to subunit inactivated influenza vaccine. Using its own MiXCR run on the RT-PCR reads, TCRdb lists one record per CDR3 protein. The table records roughly 500,000 distinct CDR3 sequences, about 15% of them present only once. Material: CD4+ T cells sorted from PBMCs, obtained less than 30 months after vaccination. The source is a man between 50 and 69 years old who received an inactivated influenza vaccine.

The gene calls are TRBV21-1 and TRBJ2-7; the DNA was not used to check the table's D call, TRBD2. TRBV21-1 is annotated as a pseudogene. The CDR3 loop spans 13 amino acids. The CDR3 protein is CASRRTSGYEQYF. In DNA form, the CDR3 reads TGTGCCAGCAGGCGGACTAGCGGCTACGAGCAGTACTTC.

The chain links TRBV9 to TRBJ2-1; D is possibly TRBD1 or TRBD2 (5 bases each). Germline CDR1 and CDR2: SGDLS and YYNGEE. The CDR3 loop spans 15 amino acids. Trimming stripped 4 bases from V and 5 bases from J, with 16 bases between. For the CDR3, the DNA is TGTGCCAGCAGCCTCCGCGGCAGGGACCACAATGAGCAGTTCTTC. Protein sequence: CASSLRGRDHNEQFF. Full variable domain (missing parts from reference TRBV9 and TRBJ2-1): DSGVTQTPKHLITATGQRVTLRCSPRSGDLSVYWYQQSLDQGLQFLIQYYNGEERAKGNILERFSAQQFPDLHSELNLSSLELGDSALYFCASSLRGRDHNEQFFGPGTRLTVL.

V gene TRBV19 combines with J gene TRBJ1-5; 10 bases line up with TRBD1. CDR1 is LNHDA and CDR2 is SQIVND in the germline V gene (reference sequence). V dropped 6 bases and J dropped 10; count of bases not matched to a gene: 9. There are 14 residues in the CDR3. CDR3 region: CASSPTGGVNPQHF. The CDR3 DNA reads TGTGCCAGTAGCCCGACAGGGGGCGTAAATCCCCAGCATTTT.

Turning to this clonotype: The CDR3 end shows no conserved phenylalanine or tryptophan, and so a read error is likely. The gene calls are TRBV20-1 and TRBJ2-2; 8 positions match TRBD1. Germline V gene data show CDR1 as DFQATT and CDR2 as SNEGSKA (reference sequence). The CDR3 is made up of 17 amino acids. With 3 bases clipped from V and 6 bases from J, the junction kept 15 bases outside the gene matches. CDR3 sequence (DNA): TGCAGTGCTAGTCCTTTTAGTTGGACAGGGAGTTCCGGGGAGCTGTTTTCA. The encoded protein is CSASPFSWTGSSGELFS.

The rearrangement joins TRBV3-1 to TRBJ1-6; D remains ambiguous. The CDR3 extends over 12 amino acids. Germline V gene lookup returns CDR1 LGHDT and CDR2 YNNKEL (reference sequence). V was cut by 2 bases and J by 10 bases, with 6 bases left in between. The CDR3 sequence: CASSQPRSPLHF. CDR3 sequence (DNA): TGTGCCAGCAGCCAACCCCGGTCACCCCTCCACTTT. Variable domain in full (rest from reference TRBV3-1 and TRBJ1-6): DTAVSQTPKYLVTQMGNDKSIKCEQNLGHDTMYWYKQDSKKFLKIMFSYNNKELIINETVPNRFSPKSPDKAHLNLHINSLELGDSAVYFCASSQPRSPLHFGNGTRLTVT.

This chain links TRBV2 with TRBJ2-2; 9 bases map to TRBD2. Losses at the gene ends were 8 bases for V and 5 bases for J; bases not matched to a gene: 6. There are 14 residues in the CDR3. The germline V gene encodes CDR1 SNHLY and CDR2 FYNNEI. CDR3 coding DNA: TGTGCCAGCCGGACTAGCGCCTTGACCGGGGAGCTGTTTTTT. Amino acid sequence: CASRTSALTGELFF.

The chain recombines TRBV9 with TRBJ2-3; possibly TRBD1 for D (5 bases). CDR3 length equals 15 residues. Germline V CDR1 and CDR2: SGDLS, YYNGEE. The germline V and J ends were trimmed by 1 base and 2 bases, with 11 bases remaining between them. The chain's CDR3 is CASSVLQDPTDTQYF. CDR3 in DNA: TGTGCCAGCAGCGTATTACAGGATCCCACAGATACGCAGTATTTT.

This clonotype has more than one count but fewer than ten. The chain carries TRBV7-9 and TRBJ2-5; 9 bases are a match to TRBD2. With V trimmed by 4 bases and J by 2 bases, 11 bases remained unmatched. This CDR3 spans 17 amino acids. Per germline, CDR1 SEHNR and CDR2 FQNEAQ (reference sequence). CDR3 amino acids: CASSSLAGGPTQETQYF. Here the CDR3 DNA reads TGTGCCAGCAGCTCTCTCGCGGGAGGGCCGACACAAGAGACCCAGTACTTC.

This clonotype has at least ten counts. J is TRBJ2-7 and V is TRBV20-1; TRBD2 matches at 11 bases. J was trimmed by 2 bases and V by 3 bases; bases with no gene match: 15. This CDR3 region has 18 residues. Germline CDR1 and CDR2: DFQATT and SNEGSKA (reference sequence). The CDR3 sequence: CSARGSGGTSGAPYEQYF. The CDR3 nucleotides are TGCAGTGCTAGGGGGAGTGGTGGGACTAGCGGAGCCCCCTACGAGCAGTACTTC.

The V call is TRBV2, the J call TRBJ2-3, with D perhaps being TRBD1 or TRBD2 (6 bases each). This CDR3 region has 15 residues. V was pared by 6 bases and J by 0 bases, with 13 bases between. From germline, CDR1 is SNHLY and CDR2 FYNNEI. CDR3 loop: CASRNTGTSTDTQYF. The CDR3 bases are TGTGCCAGCAGAAATACAGGGACTAGCACAGATACGCAGTATTTT.

The sample holds many counts of this clonotype. The chain uses TRBV4-3 and TRBJ2-2, with D tentatively TRBD1 (5 bases). V dropped 1 base and J dropped 2 bases, with 11 bases sitting between them. Germline V gene sequence: CDR1 LGHNA, CDR2 YSLEER. CDR3 size: 16 residues. The chain's CDR3 is CASSQGSGINTGELFF. In DNA form, the CDR3 reads TGCGCCAGCAGCCAAGGGTCAGGGATCAACACCGGGGAGCTGTTTTTT.